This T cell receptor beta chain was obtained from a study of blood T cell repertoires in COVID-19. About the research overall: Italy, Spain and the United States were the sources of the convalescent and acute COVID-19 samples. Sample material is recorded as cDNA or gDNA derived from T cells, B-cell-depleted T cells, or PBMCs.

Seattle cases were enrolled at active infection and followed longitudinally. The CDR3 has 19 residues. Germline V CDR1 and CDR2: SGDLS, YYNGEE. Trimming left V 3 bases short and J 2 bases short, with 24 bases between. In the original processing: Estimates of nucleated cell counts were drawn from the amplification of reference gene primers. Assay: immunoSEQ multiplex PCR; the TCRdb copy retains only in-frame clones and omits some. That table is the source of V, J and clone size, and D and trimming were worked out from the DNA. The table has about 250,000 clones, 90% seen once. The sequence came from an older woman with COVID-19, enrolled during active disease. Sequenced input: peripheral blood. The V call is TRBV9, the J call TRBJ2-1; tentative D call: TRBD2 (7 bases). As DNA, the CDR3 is TGTGCCAGCAGCGATACGAGGCGGGGGCCTTTTAATCCCTACAATGAGCAGTTCTTC. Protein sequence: CASSDTRRGPFNPYNEQFF.